These T cell receptor beta chains were read from a single sample in a study of blood T cell repertoires in COVID-19. The protocol was immunoSEQ multiplex PCR, while the TCRdb copy is restricted to in-frame clones and leaves out a portion. This repertoire shows 77,000 or so clones, approximately 90% found once; its top ten account for about 4.8%. Sequencing was performed on peripheral blood. These receptors came from a man in his fifties or sixties with active COVID-19. CDR3s include the opening cysteine and the closing phenylalanine or tryptophan. The D gene is left open where the match is weak. Size is stated for part of the rows, as once, few or many counts, or as a class when the clone is expanded.

17,TRBJ2-3,TRBV4-2,NA,TRBD2,CASSQEVVAGPPGGQYF,TGTGCCAGCAGCCAAGAGGTTGTGGCGGGGCCCCCGGGGGGGCAGTATTTT
13,TRBJ2-7,TRBV18,once,NA,CASSPPSRYEQYF,TGTGCCAGCTCACCACCGAGCCGCTACGAGCAGTACTTC
13,TRBJ1-2,TRBV18,NA,NA,CASLAAPNYGYTF,TGTGCCAGCCTCGCGGCACCAAACTATGGCTACACCTTC
15,TRBJ1-6,TRBV5-6,few,TRBD1,CASSLRDRDFSPLHF,TGTGCCAGCAGCTTGAGGGACAGGGATTTTTCACCCCTCCACTTT
12,TRBJ1-2,TRBV6-6,few,NA,CASSPGDYGYTF,TGTGCCAGCAGTCCAGGGGACTATGGCTACACCTTC
13,TRBJ2-1,TRBV11-2,NA,NA,CASSLSRGNEQFF,TGTGCCAGCAGCTTATCTCGGGGGAATGAGCAGTTCTTC
15,TRBJ1-6,TRBV5-6,NA,NA,CASSFGAAVRSPLHF,TGTGCCAGCAGCTTCGGAGCGGCGGTACGTTCACCCCTCCACTTT
18,TRBJ2-2,TRBV14,NA,TRBD1,CASSQSPGTGLNTGELFF,TGTGCCAGCAGCCAAAGTCCTGGGACAGGGTTGAACACCGGGGAGCTGTTTTTT
13,TRBJ2-7,TRBV3-1/TRBV3-2,once,NA,CASSQGAANEQYF,TGTGCCAGCAGCCAAGGGGCAGCCAACGAGCAGTACTTC
14,TRBJ1-1,TRBV3-1/TRBV3-2,NA,NA,CASSQVGENTEAFF,TGTGCCAGCAGCCAAGTAGGGGAGAACACTGAAGCTTTCTTT
14,TRBJ1-6,TRBV28,NA,NA,CASSLTLYSSPLHF,TGTGCCAGCAGTTTAACCCTCTATAGTTCACCCCTCCACTTT
18,TRBJ2-5,TRBV10-3,NA,TRBD2,CAISDRVGLAGLQETQYF,TGTGCCATCAGCGACAGGGTAGGACTAGCGGGACTCCAAGAGACCCAGTACTTC
15,TRBJ1-4,TRBV9,once,NA,CASSPEPGTNEKLFF,TGTGCCAGCAGCCCGGAGCCGGGAACTAATGAAAAACTGTTTTTT
12,TRBJ1-2,TRBV28,few,NA,CASRGSSLGYTF,TGTGCCAGCAGAGGGAGTTCGCTTGGCTACACCTTC
18,TRBJ1-5,TRBV21-1,NA,NA,CASSKPGTGGFRGQPQHF,TGTGCCAGCAGCAAACCCGGGACAGGGGGATTTCGTGGTCAGCCCCAGCATTTT
15,TRBJ1-2,TRBV10-3,NA,TRBD1,CAITKGTGTNYGYTF,TGTGCCATCACCAAGGGGACAGGGACTAACTATGGCTACACCTTC
15,TRBJ2-7,TRBV11-3,NA,TRBD1,CASSFEGANRYEQYF,TGTGCCAGCAGCTTTGAGGGGGCTAACCGCTACGAGCAGTACTTC
12,TRBJ2-5,TRBV2,NA,NA,CASISGEETQYF,TGTGCCAGCATTTCCGGGGAAGAGACCCAGTACTTC
13,TRBJ2-7,TRBV9,NA,NA,CASSVGTEYEQYF,TGTGCCAGCAGCGTAGGGACAGAATACGAGCAGTACTTC
13,TRBJ2-1,TRBV7-3,once,NA,CASSLSVDNEQFF,TGTGCCAGCAGCTTATCAGTCGACAATGAGCAGTTCTTC
16,TRBJ1-4,TRBV30,NA,NA,CAWSVGARQVGEKLFF,TGTGCCTGGAGTGTTGGGGCTCGCCAAGTGGGTGAAAAACTGTTTTTT
15,TRBJ2-7,TRBV28,once,TRBD1,CASRPTGSLPYEQYF,TGTGCCAGCAGACCGACAGGGTCCCTACCCTACGAGCAGTACTTC
13,TRBJ2-1,TRBV30,NA,NA,CAWNQGGFDEQFF,TGTGCCTGGAATCAAGGGGGTTTTGATGAGCAGTTCTTC
15,TRBJ1-5,TRBV19,NA,TRBD1,CASSIGTGYNQPQHF,TGTGCCAGTAGTATCGGGACAGGGTACAATCAGCCCCAGCATTTT
12,TRBJ2-1,TRBV6-5,NA,NA,CATYRDPNEQFF,TGTGCCACATACAGGGATCCCAATGAGCAGTTCTTC
15,TRBJ1-2,TRBV11-2,NA,NA,CASSLGKNINYGYTF,TGTGCCAGCAGCTTAGGTAAGAACATTAACTATGGCTACACCTTC
15,TRBJ1-2,TRBV29-1,NA,TRBD1,CSVAPGQGYNYGYTF,TGCAGCGTTGCCCCGGGACAGGGATACAACTATGGCTACACCTTC
15,TRBJ2-3,TRBV5-1,NA,TRBD1,CASSPGQGPTDTQYF,TGCGCCAGCAGCCCCGGACAGGGCCCCACAGATACGCAGTATTTT
16,TRBJ1-6,TRBV3-1/TRBV3-2,NA,TRBD1,CASSQDGTGGNSPLHF,TGTGCCAGCAGCCAAGACGGGACAGGGGGCAATTCACCCCTCCACTTT
13,TRBJ2-3,TRBV7-2,NA,TRBD1,CASSRDRTDTQYF,TGTGCCAGCAGCCGGGACAGGACAGATACGCAGTATTTT
14,TRBJ1-6,TRBV4-1,few,TRBD1,CASSPGTGYSPLHF,TGCGCCAGCAGTCCCGGGACAGGGTATTCACCCCTCCACTTT
15,TRBJ1-5,TRBV28,NA,TRBD1,CASSFPRGLGQPQHF,TGTGCCAGCAGTTTTCCCAGGGGGCTCGGCCAGCCCCAGCATTTT
17,TRBJ1-1,TRBV28,NA,TRBD1,CASSFARTGRVNTEAFF,TGTGCCAGCAGTTTCGCCCGGACAGGGAGGGTGAACACTGAAGCTTTCTTT
14,TRBJ2-7,TRBV9,NA,NA,CASSPEGDFYEQYF,TGTGCCAGCAGCCCAGAGGGAGATTTCTACGAGCAGTACTTC
16,TRBJ2-1,TRBV7-6,few,NA,CASSPRRVSGDNEQFF,TGTGCCAGCAGCCCCCGAAGGGTGTCGGGAGACAATGAGCAGTTCTTC
16,TRBJ1-4,TRBV19,NA,TRBD1,CASDPGQGGRGEKLFF,TGTGCCAGCGACCCGGGACAGGGTGGACGCGGTGAAAAACTGTTTTTT
14,TRBJ2-7,TRBV5-1,NA,TRBD1,CASSSGQGFNEQYF,TGCGCCAGCAGCTCGGGACAGGGTTTCAACGAGCAGTACTTC
11,TRBJ2-1,TRBV2,NA,NA,CASSLYNEQFF,TGTGCCAGCAGCCTATACAATGAGCAGTTCTTC
16,TRBJ2-5,TRBV5-4,NA,TRBD2,CASSLDASGGWETQYF,TGTGCCAGCAGCTTGGATGCTAGCGGGGGTTGGGAGACCCAGTACTTC
15,TRBJ2-5,TRBV6-2/TRBV6-3,NA,TRBD1,CASSRTGQMGKTQYF,TGTGCCAGCAGTCGGACAGGTCAAATGGGGAAGACCCAGTACTTC
13,TRBJ1-5,TRBV6-5,NA,NA,CASRLDRFQPQHF,TGTGCCAGCAGGCTTGACAGGTTCCAGCCCCAGCATTTT